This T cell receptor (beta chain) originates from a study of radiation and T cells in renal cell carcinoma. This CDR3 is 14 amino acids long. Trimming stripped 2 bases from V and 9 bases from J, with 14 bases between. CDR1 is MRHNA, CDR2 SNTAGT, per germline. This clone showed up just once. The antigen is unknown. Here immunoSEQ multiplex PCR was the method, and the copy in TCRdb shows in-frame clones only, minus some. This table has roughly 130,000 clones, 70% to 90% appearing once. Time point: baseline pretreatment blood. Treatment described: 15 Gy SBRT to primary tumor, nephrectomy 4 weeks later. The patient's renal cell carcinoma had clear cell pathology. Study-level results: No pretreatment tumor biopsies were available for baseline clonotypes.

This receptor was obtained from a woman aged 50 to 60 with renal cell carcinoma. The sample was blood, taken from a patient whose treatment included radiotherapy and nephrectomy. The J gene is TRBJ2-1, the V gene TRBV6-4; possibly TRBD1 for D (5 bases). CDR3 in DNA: TGTGCCAGCAGTGACGAGGCAGGGTTGGGTGAGCAGTTCTTC. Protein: CASSDEAGLGEQFF.